The 9 T cell receptor beta chains below all came from one sample that was sequenced in a study of cytomegalovirus exposure and HLA in healthy donors. The data were produced by immunoSEQ multiplex PCR, yet TCRdb's version contains in-frame clones alone and is incomplete. The sample shows a few hundred thousand clones, roughly 89% of them seen only once. The sample comprised PBMCs. The receptors were gathered from a woman aged 18-30 years in good health and CMV-seronegative.

This chain uses TRBV9 with TRBJ1-5; no definite D call. V lost 3 bases and J lost 2, with 9 bases in between. Germline V gene lookup returns CDR1 SGDLS and CDR2 YYNGEE. The CDR3 runs 14 residues. The CDR3 spells CASSAYGGNQPQHF. The CDR3 DNA follows: TGTGCCAGCAGCGCCTACGGGGGCAATCAGCCCCAGCATTTT.

The genes are TRBV15 and TRBJ2-3, with TRBD2 identical over 12 bases. The CDR3 is made up of 15 amino acids. J lost 5 bases, V lost 5 bases, and 5 bases had no gene match. In germline, CDR1 is LNHNV, CDR2 YYDKDF (reference sequence). CDR3 sequence (DNA): TGTGCCACCAGCCGACTAGCGGGAGTGGTAGATACGCAGTATTTT. It yields the protein CATSRLAGVVDTQYF.

The chain combines TRBV7-3 with TRBJ2-5, with TRBD1 matching over 8 bases. J was trimmed by 3 bases and V by 4 bases; bases with no gene match: 4. This CDR3 region has 14 residues. Germline CDR1 is SGHTA and CDR2 is FQGTGA. CDR3 protein: CASSSTDREETQYF. CDR3 in DNA: TGTGCCAGCAGCTCTACGGACAGGGAAGAGACCCAGTACTTC. The full variable domain, in which reference TRBV7-3 and TRBJ2-5 provide the parts outside the CDR3, is GAGVSQTPSNKVTEKGKYVELRCDPISGHTALYWYRQSLGQGPEFLIYFQGTGAADDSGLPNDRFFAVRPEGSVSTLKIQRTERGDSAVYLCASSSTDREETQYFGPGTRLLVL.

The chain carries TRBV7-9 and TRBJ2-7, with 8 nucleotides matching TRBD1. This CDR3 region has 15 residues. CDR1 is SEHNR and CDR2 is FQNEAQ in the germline V gene (reference sequence). V dropped 4 bases and J dropped 5; count of bases not matched to a gene: 10. The CDR3 region is CASSYGQGLPNEQYF. The CDR3 DNA reads as TGTGCCAGCAGCTACGGACAGGGCCTTCCTAACGAGCAGTACTTC.

This chain uses TRBV7-9 with TRBJ1-4; 7 bases line up with TRBD1. CDR1 SEHNR and CDR2 FQNEAQ come from the germline V gene (reference sequence). CDR3 size: 16 residues. The ends lost 3 bases at V and 7 bases at J; junction bases unmatched: 11. The CDR3 is CASSFGATGVPEKLFF. The CDR3 DNA reads as TGTGCCAGCAGCTTTGGGGCCACAGGGGTTCCTGAAAAACTGTTTTTT.

This clone was seen only a few times. CDR3 sequence (DNA): TGTGCCAGTAGAGGGACTAGCGGGGACAATGAGCAGTTCTTC. Its translation: CASRGTSGDNEQFF. The rearrangement links TRBV19 to TRBJ2-1, with 13 bases that match TRBD2. The CDR3 totals 14 residues. The V gene end was trimmed by 6 bases and the J gene end by 5 bases; junction bases not matched to a gene: 1. Germline loops: CDR1 LNHDA, CDR2 SQIVND (reference sequence).

This chain connects TRBV18 to TRBJ2-7, with D tentatively TRBD2 (6 bases). Trimming pared 3 bases from V and 6 bases from J, leaving 9 bases between. Germline CDR1 reads KGHSH; CDR2 reads LQKENI. This CDR3 spans 12 amino acids. CDR3 bases: TGTGCCAGCTCACCTCTCGGGGGCGAGCAGTACTTC. This gives the protein CASSPLGGEQYF.

The gene calls are TRBV5-1 and TRBJ2-3, with D tentatively TRBD2 (6 bases). The V and J ends lost 3 bases and 6 bases respectively, with 14 bases between them. The CDR3 runs 14 residues. Germline CDR1 SGHRS, CDR2 YFSETQ. The CDR3: CASSSGTVADTQYF. The DNA for the CDR3 is TGCGCCAGCAGCTCCGGGACTGTCGCGGATACGCAGTATTTT.

The rearrangement uses TRBV7-6 and TRBJ2-1, with D maybe TRBD1 (5 bases). The CDR3 covers 13 residues. V lost 5 bases, J lost 12 bases, and 17 bases lay in between. CDR1 is SGHVS and CDR2 is FNYEAQ in the germline V gene. The CDR3 protein is CASSTGHYVTQFF. The CDR3 coding sequence is TGTGCCAGCAGCACCGGACATTACGTTACGCAGTTCTTC.